The present TCR beta chain was sequenced within a study of cytomegalovirus exposure and HLA in healthy donors. Study background: As released early, the data held about 85 million unique TCRs from HLA-typed donors.

Turning to this clone: Its antigen remains unidentified.

Per the germline V gene, CDR1 is MGHRA and CDR2 is YSYEKL. This CDR3 has 16 residues. The V gene lost 2 bases and the J gene lost 0 bases, with 11 bases spanning the gap. Study-level results: It was reported that the classifier diagnosed cytomegalovirus status with high specificity and sensitivity in both the original and validation cohorts.

It was with 60 Vbeta and 13 Jbeta primers that the PCR ran. Data came from immunoSEQ multiplex PCR; TCRdb stores just in-frame clones and leaves some out. The sample records 150,000 to 200,000 clones, approximately 12% being singletons. Each of the donors was a healthy bone marrow donor. Material for sequencing was PBMCs. The sequence came from a man aged 50-59 years in good health and CMV-seropositive. The J gene is TRBJ2-4, the V gene TRBV4-1; D possibly corresponds to TRBD1 (6 bases). The CDR3 loop is CASSQRAGEAKNIQYF. The CDR3 bases are TGCGCCAGCAGCCAAAGGGCAGGGGAAGCCAAAAACATTCAGTACTTC.